This T cell receptor beta chain is drawn from a study of human T cells and chemical hapten exposure. Study details: For the roughly 25-week duration of the study, patients were given weekly doses of diphenylcyclopropenone on the scalp. Patients, chiefly female, had alopecia areata, totalis or universalis.

This clonotype was counted at least ten times. Time point noted: patch test 2, 6 weeks after DPC sensitization. As for treatment: therapeutic diphenylcyclopropenone sensitization with weekly scalp DPC. MiXCR, run by TCRdb on the RACE reads, gives a single entry per CDR3 protein. Of hundreds of thousands of distinct CDR3 sequences listed, more than 5% are singletons. Germline assignment: CDR1 MNHEY and CDR2 SVGAGI. The V and J ends lost 6 bases and 7 bases, in that order; junction bases with no gene match: 5. The CDR3 contains 13 residues. Sequenced here: whole blood, sampled in connection with sensitization to the hapten diphenylcyclopropenone (DPC). The TCR originated in a woman between 18 and 30 years old with alopecia areata. Some clones in this sample may be carry-over from other donors' samples. The chain employs TRBV6-5 and TRBJ1-5, with 8 bases fitting TRBD1. The CDR3 bases are TGTGCCAGCAGCAAGGACAGGGTGCAGCCCCAGCATTTT. It codes for CASSKDRVQPQHF.